The present TCR beta chain was sequenced within a study of blood T cells in healthy people across ages. This CDR3 spans 16 amino acids. CDR1 and CDR2 (germline): SGHRS, YFSETQ. Losses at the gene ends were 6 bases for V and 2 bases for J; bases not matched to a gene: 4. A second PCR of roughly 7 to 11 cycles used a sample-barcoded 5' primer and a J-beta primer mix. TCRdb re-called the 5' RACE reads through MiXCR, storing one row per CDR3 protein. Among 800,000 or so distinct CDR3 sequences listed, 60% to 80% were seen once. The sequenced material came from blood. The receptor's source is a man between 25 and 39 years old in good health. This rearrangement joins TRBV5-1 to TRBJ2-1; 14 bases are shared with TRBD2. This chain's CDR3 is CASTWTSGGTYNEQFF. Here the CDR3 DNA reads TGCGCCAGCACCTGGACTAGCGGGGGGACCTACAATGAGCAGTTCTTC.